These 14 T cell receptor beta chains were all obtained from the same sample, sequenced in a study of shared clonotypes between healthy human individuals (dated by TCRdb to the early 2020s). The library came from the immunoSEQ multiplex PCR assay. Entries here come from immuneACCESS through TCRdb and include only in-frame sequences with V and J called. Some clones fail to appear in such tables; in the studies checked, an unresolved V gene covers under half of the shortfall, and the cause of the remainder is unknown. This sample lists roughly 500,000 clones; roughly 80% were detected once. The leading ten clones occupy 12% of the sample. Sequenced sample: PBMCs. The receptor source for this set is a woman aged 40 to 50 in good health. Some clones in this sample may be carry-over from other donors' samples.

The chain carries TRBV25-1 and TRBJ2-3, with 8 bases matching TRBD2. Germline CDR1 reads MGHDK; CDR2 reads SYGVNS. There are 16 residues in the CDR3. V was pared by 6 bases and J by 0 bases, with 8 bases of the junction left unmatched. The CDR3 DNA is TGTGCCAGCAGCCACCCTAGCGGGCCGAGCACAGATACGCAGTATTTT. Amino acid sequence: CASSHPSGPSTDTQYF.

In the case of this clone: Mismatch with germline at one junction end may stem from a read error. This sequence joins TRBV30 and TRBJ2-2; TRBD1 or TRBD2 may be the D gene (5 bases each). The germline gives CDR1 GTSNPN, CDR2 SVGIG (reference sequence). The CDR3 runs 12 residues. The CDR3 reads CAWSLDTGELFF. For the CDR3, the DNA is TGTGCCTGGTCGTTGGACACCGGGGAGCTGTTCTTT.

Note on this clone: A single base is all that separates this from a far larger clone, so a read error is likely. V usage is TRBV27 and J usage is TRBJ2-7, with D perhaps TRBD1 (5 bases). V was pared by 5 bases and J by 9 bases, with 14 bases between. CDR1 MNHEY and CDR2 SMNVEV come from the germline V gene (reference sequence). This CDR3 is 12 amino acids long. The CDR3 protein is CASSQPGRGQYF. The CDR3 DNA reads TGTGCCAGCAGTCAACCAGGGCGTGGGCAGTACTTC.

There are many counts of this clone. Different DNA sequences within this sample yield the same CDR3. The CDR3 DNA reads as TGTGCCAGCAGCTTAGGGACTAGCGTCTACGAGCAGTACTTC. Translation gives CASSLGTSVYEQYF. The rearrangement joins TRBV5-6 to TRBJ2-7; 10 bases align to TRBD2. Trimming removed 2 bases from V and 3 bases from J; junction bases left unmatched: 2. Germline V CDR1 and CDR2: SGHDT, YYEEEE. The CDR3 runs to 14 residues.

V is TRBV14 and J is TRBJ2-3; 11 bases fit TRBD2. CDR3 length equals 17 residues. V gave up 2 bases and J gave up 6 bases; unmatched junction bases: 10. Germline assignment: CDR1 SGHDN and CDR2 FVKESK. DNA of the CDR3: TGTGCCAGCAGCCAAAAACTAGCGGGAGTTCTCAAGGATACGCAGTATTTT. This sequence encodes CASSQKLAGVLKDTQYF.

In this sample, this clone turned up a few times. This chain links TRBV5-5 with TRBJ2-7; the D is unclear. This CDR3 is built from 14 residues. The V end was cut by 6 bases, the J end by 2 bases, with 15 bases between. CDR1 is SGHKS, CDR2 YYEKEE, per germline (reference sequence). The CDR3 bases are TGTGCCAGCACCCATACCACGGCCACCTACGAGCAGTACTTC. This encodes CASTHTTATYEQYF.

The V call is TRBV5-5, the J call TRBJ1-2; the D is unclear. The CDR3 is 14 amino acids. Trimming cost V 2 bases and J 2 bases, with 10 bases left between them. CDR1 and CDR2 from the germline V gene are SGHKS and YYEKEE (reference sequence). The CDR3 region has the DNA TGTGCCAGCAGCTTCATTTCAGTGAACTATGGCTACACCTTC. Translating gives CASSFISVNYGYTF.

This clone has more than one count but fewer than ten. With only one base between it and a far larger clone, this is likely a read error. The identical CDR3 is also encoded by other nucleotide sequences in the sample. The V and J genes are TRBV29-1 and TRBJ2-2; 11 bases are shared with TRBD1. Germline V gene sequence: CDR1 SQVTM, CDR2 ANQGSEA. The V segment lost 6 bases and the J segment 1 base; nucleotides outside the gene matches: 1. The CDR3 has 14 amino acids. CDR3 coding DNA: TGCAGCGTAGGGACAGGGGGGAACACCGGGGAGCTGTTTTTT. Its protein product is CSVGTGGNTGELFF.

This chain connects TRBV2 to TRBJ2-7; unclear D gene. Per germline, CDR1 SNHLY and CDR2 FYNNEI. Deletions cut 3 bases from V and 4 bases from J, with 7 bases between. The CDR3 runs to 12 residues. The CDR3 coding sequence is TGTGCCAGCAGTGAGGTGGTTTACGAGCAGTACTTC. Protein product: CASSEVVYEQYF.

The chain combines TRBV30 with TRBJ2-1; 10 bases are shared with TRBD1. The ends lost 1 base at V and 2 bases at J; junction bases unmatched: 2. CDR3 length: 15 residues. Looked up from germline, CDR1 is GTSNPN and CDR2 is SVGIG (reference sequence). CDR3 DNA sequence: TGTGCCTGGAGTGCCGACAGGGGGCCCTACAATGAGCAGTTCTTC. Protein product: CAWSADRGPYNEQFF.

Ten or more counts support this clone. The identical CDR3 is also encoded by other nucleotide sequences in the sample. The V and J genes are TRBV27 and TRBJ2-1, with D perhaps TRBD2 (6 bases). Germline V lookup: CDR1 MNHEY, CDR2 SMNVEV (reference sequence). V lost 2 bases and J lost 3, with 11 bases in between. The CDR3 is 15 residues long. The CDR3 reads CASSLREPGYNEQFF. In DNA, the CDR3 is TGTGCCAGCAGTTTACGGGAGCCGGGCTACAATGAGCAGTTCTTC.

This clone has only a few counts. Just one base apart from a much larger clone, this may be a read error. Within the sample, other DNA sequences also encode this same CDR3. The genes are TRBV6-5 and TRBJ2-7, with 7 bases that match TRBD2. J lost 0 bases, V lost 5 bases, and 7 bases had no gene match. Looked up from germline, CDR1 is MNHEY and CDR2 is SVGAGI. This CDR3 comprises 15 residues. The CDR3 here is CASSKGTGGSYEQYF. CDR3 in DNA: TGTGCCAGCAGTAAAGGGACGGGAGGCTCCTACGAGCAGTACTTC.

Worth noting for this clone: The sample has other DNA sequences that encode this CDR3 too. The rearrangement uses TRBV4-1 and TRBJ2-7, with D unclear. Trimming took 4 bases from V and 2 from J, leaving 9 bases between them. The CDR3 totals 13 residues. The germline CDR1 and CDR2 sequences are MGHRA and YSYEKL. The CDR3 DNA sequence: TGCGCCAGCAGCCTGGGCAGGACCTACGAGCAGTACTTC. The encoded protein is CASSLGRTYEQYF.

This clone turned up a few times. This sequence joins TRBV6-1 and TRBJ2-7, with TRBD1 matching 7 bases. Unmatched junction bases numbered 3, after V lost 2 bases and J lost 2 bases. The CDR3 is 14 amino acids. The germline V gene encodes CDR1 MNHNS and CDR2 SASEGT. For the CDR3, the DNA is TGTGCCAGCAGTGAATTGAGGGGGCCCTACGAGCAGTACTTC. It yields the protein CASSELRGPYEQYF.